This T cell receptor (beta chain) originates from a study of tumor-infiltrating lymphocytes in primary liver carcinoma. Study-wide background: Aged between 30 and 69 years, the patients were men and women. Between about 4 and 11 cm across, the tumors were all of stage T1-T3 N0M0.

Germline V lookup: CDR1 WSHSY, CDR2 SAAADI. This CDR3 spans 11 amino acids. V lost 4 bases to trimming and J lost 5 bases, with 5 bases between them. RNA and DNA were co-extracted from roughly 20-30 mg of unsorted bulk tissue. Each participant had primary liver carcinoma, and surgical resection was the treatment. Overall study results and limits: Tumors and blood were compared for top-250-clone fraction, and tumors had the significantly higher value (p = 0.039).

This clonotype was seen at least ten times. Its antigen is undetermined. With a constant-region primer, TCR beta cDNA was made from 450 to 500 ng of total RNA. Three nested multiplex PCR rounds, a slightly modified ARM-PCR method, built the TCR beta libraries. The study ran its first two PCR rounds for roughly 10 cycles each, using TRBV1-TRBV30 forward primers and a C-beta reverse primer. TCRdb re-called the multiplex PCR reads through MiXCR, storing one row per CDR3 protein. This table holds about 75,000 distinct CDR3 sequences, around 66% found once. This clonotype was obtained from a man in his forties with primary liver carcinoma and hepatitis B virus infection. Material: tumor-adjacent normal liver tissue. The gene calls are TRBV10-2 and TRBJ2-5; D possibly corresponds to TRBD2 (5 bases). CDR3 bases: TGCGCCAGCAGTGGGGAGGAGACCCAGTACTTC. Residues: CASSGEETQYF.